Listed below are T cell receptor beta chains from one sample, sequenced in a study of T cell changes during pregnancy in multiple sclerosis. Sequencing was performed with immunoSEQ multiplex PCR; in TCRdb, only in-frame clones are kept and a portion is missing. The sample has about 24,000 clones, about 88% seen once. The source was CD4+ T cells from peripheral blood mononuclear cells, collected in the second trimester of pregnancy. Receptors were obtained from a female donor in good health, enrolled as a control in a pregnancy study. CDR3s include the opening cysteine and the closing phenylalanine or tryptophan. A D gene is named only where the DNA matches it firmly. Not all rows give a size; the values are once, few, many and, for expanded clones, a class.

>TRBJ2-7|TRBV14|-|TRBD1
CASSRGTGVDGYEQYF
TGTGCCAGCAGCCGTGGGACAGGGGTCGATGGATACGAGCAGTACTTC
>TRBJ1-5|TRBV6-6|-|-
CASSADSSGNQPQHF
TGTGCCAGCAGCGCGGACAGTAGCGGCAATCAGCCCCAGCATTTT
>TRBJ1-1|TRBV7-2|once|-
CASSLARAPGTEAFF
TGTGCCAGCAGCTTAGCAAGAGCTCCGGGCACTGAAGCTTTCTTT
>TRBJ1-5|TRBV5-6|-|-
CASSVQGNQPQHF
TGTGCCAGCAGCGTTCAGGGGAATCAGCCCCAGCATTTT
>TRBJ2-7|TRBV27|-|-
CASSLPYEQYF
TGTGCCAGCAGTTTACCTTACGAGCAGTACTTC
>TRBJ2-7|TRBV13|-|-
CASSLRGSPYEQYF
TGTGCCAGCAGCTTAAGAGGGAGTCCCTACGAGCAGTACTTC
>TRBJ2-3|TRBV14|medium-sized|-
CASSLRGDTQYF
TGTGCCAGCAGCCTCCGGGGGGATACGCAGTATTTT
>TRBJ2-5|TRBV5-1|-|-
CASSPRTEGETQYF
TGCGCCAGCAGCCCCCGGACAGAGGGGGAGACCCAGTACTTC
>TRBJ1-6|TRBV9|-|TRBD1
CASSDRDRFIDSPLHF
TGTGCCAGCAGCGACCGGGACAGATTCATTGATTCACCCCTCCACTTT
>TRBJ2-3|TRBV13|-|TRBD1
CASSRSGTGGPASTDTQYF
TGTGCCAGCAGCCGTTCCGGGACAGGGGGCCCTGCTAGCACAGATACGCAGTATTTT
>TRBJ1-3|TRBV29-1|-|-
CSVAFRGFSGNTIYF
TGCAGCGTTGCCTTCCGAGGGTTTTCTGGAAACACCATATATTTT
>TRBJ1-2|TRBV28|-|TRBD1
CASSSGQGYGYTF
TGTGCCAGCAGTTCCGGACAGGGGTATGGCTACACCTTC
>TRBJ2-2|TRBV5-1|-|TRBD1
CASSSDRANTGELFF
TGCGCCAGCAGTTCGGACAGGGCGAACACCGGGGAGCTGTTTTTT
>TRBJ2-2|TRBV5-1|-|TRBD2
CASSLAASGRVTGELFF
TGCGCCAGCAGCTTGGCCGCTAGCGGGAGGGTCACCGGGGAGCTGTTTTTT
>TRBJ1-1|TRBV6-5|-|-
CASSKWYMNTEAFF
TGTGCCAGCAGCAAATGGTACATGAACACTGAAGCTTTCTTT
>TRBJ2-1|TRBV9|-|TRBD2
CASSVGGLAAYNEQFF
TGTGCCAGCAGCGTAGGGGGACTAGCGGCCTACAATGAGCAGTTCTTC
>TRBJ2-2|TRBV30|-|-
CAWGPGLLSNTGELFF
TGTGCCTGGGGACCGGGACTCCTCTCTAACACCGGGGAGCTGTTTTTT
>TRBJ2-1|TRBV9|-|-
CARAFPGARGREQFF
TGTGCCCGAGCATTTCCCGGGGCTCGGGGGAGAGAGCAGTTCTTC
>TRBJ2-1|TRBV7-9|-|TRBD1
CASSPRTGRGTNEQFF
TGTGCCAGCAGCCCGCGGACAGGGAGAGGGACTAATGAGCAGTTCTTC
>TRBJ2-3|TRBV10-3|-|TRBD2
CAISGGGATDTQYF
TGTGCCATCAGTGGCGGGGGGGCCACAGATACGCAGTATTTT
>TRBJ1-4|TRBV18|-|-
CASSTGKTNEKLFF
TGTGCCAGCTCAACAGGGAAGACTAATGAAAAACTGTTTTTT
>TRBJ2-4|TRBV6-1|-|-
CASTGGGSENIQYF
TGTGCCAGCACCGGTGGAGGGTCGGAAAACATTCAGTACTTC
>TRBJ2-2|TRBV5-1|-|TRBD1
CASSWGQGNTGELFF
TGCGCCAGCAGCTGGGGACAGGGGAACACCGGGGAGCTGTTTTTT
>TRBJ2-5|TRBV18|-|TRBD1
CASSRTGETQYF
TGTGCCAGCTCAAGGACAGGGGAGACCCAGTACTTC
>TRBJ2-7|TRBV7-9|-|TRBD2
CASSAGVLYEQYF
TGTGCCAGCAGCGCGGGAGTTCTCTACGAGCAGTACTTC
>TRBJ2-5|TRBV14|few|TRBD2
CASSQEGVAGGRETQYF
TGTGCCAGCAGCCAAGAAGGGGTAGCGGGGGGGCGAGAGACCCAGTACTTC
>TRBJ1-6|TRBV11-2|-|-
CASSPGEGLTLHF
TGTGCCAGCAGCCCGGGGGAGGGTTTGACCCTCCACTTT